This TCR beta chain was documented in a study of shared clonotypes between healthy human individuals. Study-wide results and limits: Among donors, clonotype sharing was expected to be affected by sequencing depth.

Measured with immunoSEQ multiplex PCR; TCRdb has only the in-frame clones, and not every one. The table lists about 2 million clones, 95% of them singletons. Trimming cost V 3 bases and J 0 bases, with 2 bases left between them. Germline V gene data show CDR1 as MGHDK and CDR2 as SYGVNS. The CDR3 extends over 12 amino acids. Notes on this clone: The target antigen is unknown. This CDR3 is also generated by other DNA sequences in the sample.

The receptor comes from a man younger than 35 in good health. The chain links TRBV25-1 to TRBJ1-1; unclear D gene. Material for sequencing was naive CD4+ T cells sorted from blood. Subset here: CD45RA+ positively selected. As DNA, the CDR3 is TGTGCCAGCAGTGACTTGAACACTGAAGCTTTCTTT. This sequence encodes CASSDLNTEAFF.